The 15 T cell receptor beta chains below come from one sample, sequenced in a study of T-cell reconstitution after alpha-beta-depleted transplantation in children. Unique molecular identifiers were built into the TCRbeta library. TCRdb recomputed calls from the PCR reads with MiXCR, one row per CDR3 protein. Among about 480,000 distinct CDR3 sequences listed, roughly an eighth were seen once. Here the sequenced sample was PBMCs from the stem cell graft donor, taken from the stem cell graft. Receptors were obtained from a human donor who donated a stem cell graft to a child with combined immunodeficiency.

This clonotype was recorded a few times. The rearrangement uses TRBV5-8 and TRBJ2-7, with a weak D call TRBD2 (5 bases). With 1 base removed from V and 5 bases from J, the gap between germline ends came to 19 bases. The germline V gene encodes CDR1 SGHTS and CDR2 YDEGEE. The CDR3 totals 16 residues. The CDR3 is CASSLFAGLPENEQYF. CDR3 bases: TGTGCCAGCAGCTTGTTTGCGGGCCTCCCGGAGAACGAGCAGTACTTC.

The table lists this clonotype with a few counts. The chain uses TRBV6-6 and TRBJ1-2; no clear D. Germline lookup yields CDR1 MNHNY and CDR2 SVGAGI (reference sequence). Trimming shortened V by 3 bases and J by 8 bases, and 10 bases separated the two germline ends. The CDR3 is made up of 12 amino acids. CDR3 sequence: CASSYMVLGYTF. CDR3 DNA sequence: TGTGCCAGCAGTTATATGGTTCTCGGCTACACCTTC.

In its sample, this clonotype was seen many times. The chain carries TRBV12-3 or TRBV12-4 and TRBJ2-1; D is possibly TRBD2 (6 bases). The CDR3 has 13 amino acids. The ends were cut back, 3 bases at V and 13 bases at J, with 16 bases in the middle. The CDR3 loop reads CASSFGSGPLQFF. The DNA of the CDR3 is TGTGCCAGCAGTTTTGGTAGCGGCCCCCTACAGTTCTTC.

V and J are TRBV3-1 and TRBJ2-1; possibly TRBD1 for D (6 bases). V lost 3 bases to trimming and J lost 8 bases, with 20 bases between them. CDR1 and CDR2 from the germline V gene are LGHDT and YNNKEL (reference sequence). CDR3 length: 16 amino acids. CDR3: CASSQYTGSGGYEQFF. The DNA for the CDR3 is TGTGCCAGCAGCCAGTACACAGGGTCAGGCGGGTATGAGCAGTTCTTC.

This clonotype was counted many times. This rearrangement joins TRBV6-1 to TRBJ1-2; TRBD1 agrees at 7 bases. The V segment lost 4 bases and the J segment 3 bases; nucleotides outside the gene matches: 11. The CDR3 sequence is 16 residues long. CDR1 and CDR2 from the germline V gene are MNHNS and SASEGT. The CDR3 DNA follows: TGTGCCAGCAGTGTTTACAGGGGCTCCGGTGACTATGGCTACACCTTC. As protein: CASSVYRGSGDYGYTF.

This chain connects TRBV6-2 or TRBV6-3 to TRBJ2-7; TRBD2 aligns across 14 bases. V lost 2 bases, J lost 1 base, and 1 base stayed unmatched. CDR1 is MNHEY and CDR2 is SVGEGT in the germline V gene. This CDR3 is 16 amino acids long. In DNA form, the CDR3 reads TGTGCCAGCAGTTACGGACTAGCGGGAGGTTCCTACGAGCAGTACTTC. Amino acid sequence: CASSYGLAGGSYEQYF.

This clonotype appeared many times. The chain recombines TRBV12-3 or TRBV12-4 with TRBJ2-2; D is uncertain. The CDR3 runs 11 residues. Trimming took 2 bases from V and 7 from J, leaving 2 bases between them. CDR3 loop: CASSLSGELFF. CDR3 coding DNA: TGTGCCAGCAGTTTAAGCGGGGAGCTGTTTTTT.

V usage is TRBV13 and J usage is TRBJ2-7, with D perhaps matching TRBD1 (6 bases). Germline CDR1 and CDR2: PRHDT and FYEKMQ (reference sequence). V was pared by 5 bases and J by 2 bases, with 16 bases between. The CDR3 is 15 amino acids. The DNA of the CDR3 is TGTGCCAGCAGCCGCCCCAGGGGCCCTACCTACGAGCAGTACTTC. Amino acids: CASSRPRGPTYEQYF.

This clonotype turned up a few times. This chain joins TRBV11-3 and TRBJ2-3; 7 nucleotides align to TRBD2. J gave up 4 bases and V 9 bases, and 10 bases lay outside the gene matches. The germline V gene has CDR1 SGHNT and CDR2 YENEEA. The CDR3 extends over 14 amino acids. The CDR3 loop is CASKRVAGADTQYF. DNA for the CDR3: TGTGCCAGTAAGCGGGTAGCGGGCGCAGATACGCAGTATTTT.

For this clonotype: One base away lies a much larger clone, so this may be a sequencing read error. This chain uses TRBV11-2 with TRBJ2-1, with TRBD1 matching 11 bases. The CDR3 has 16 amino acids. The V and J ends lost 8 bases and 1 base, in that order; junction bases with no gene match: 7. The germline V gene encodes CDR1 SGHAT and CDR2 FQNNGV. The DNA for the CDR3 is TGTGCCAGCGGCTGGACAGGGGGCTGGTCCTACAATGAGCAGTTCTTC. This encodes CASGWTGGWSYNEQFF.

The rearrangement links TRBV5-4 to TRBJ2-7, with TRBD1 matching over 7 bases. There are 16 residues in the CDR3. Germline V lookup: CDR1 SGHNT, CDR2 YYREEE (reference sequence). J lost 0 bases, V lost 4 bases, and 10 bases had no gene match. The CDR3 loop is CASSRPGTAASYEQYF. CDR3 coding DNA: TGTGCCAGCAGCCGGCCCGGGACAGCAGCCTCCTACGAGCAGTACTTC.

V is TRBV15 and J is TRBJ2-7; D might be TRBD1 or TRBD2, each matching 6 bases. V lost 0 bases and J lost 0, with 15 bases in between. This CDR3 contains 17 residues. Germline V CDR1 and CDR2: LNHNV, YYDKDF (reference sequence). The CDR3 here is CATSRDVWGANSYEQYF. In DNA form, the CDR3 reads TGTGCCACCAGCAGAGATGTGTGGGGGGCGAACTCCTACGAGCAGTACTTC.

This clonotype was recorded a few times. The V and J genes are TRBV20-1 and TRBJ2-5; D assignment may be TRBD1 or TRBD2 (6 bases each). This CDR3 has 14 residues. Germline V CDR1 and CDR2: DFQATT, SNEGSKA (reference sequence). The V end was cut by 1 base, the J end by 1 base, with 10 bases between. For the CDR3, the DNA is TGCAGTGCTAGAGGGGGGGCAGTCCAAGAGACCCAGTACTTC. It yields the protein CSARGGAVQETQYF.

This clonotype was seen many times. This rearrangement joins TRBV5-1 to TRBJ2-1; 8 nucleotides line up with TRBD1. V lost 3 bases, J lost 9 bases, and 8 bases stayed unmatched. Looked up from germline, CDR1 is SGHRS and CDR2 is YFSETQ. The CDR3 totals 14 residues. The DNA of the CDR3 is TGCGCCAGCAGCTCTCTACAGGGGGACGGTGAGCAGTTCTTC. Translation: CASSSLQGDGEQFF.

Ten or more counts support this clonotype. The V and J genes are TRBV27 and TRBJ2-6; 7 bases match TRBD1. Looked up from germline, CDR1 is MNHEY and CDR2 is SMNVEV (reference sequence). CDR3 length equals 13 residues. The V and J ends lost 9 bases and 2 bases, in that order; junction bases with no gene match: 1. CDR3 bases: TGTGCCAGTCAGGGGGCTGGGGCCAACGTCCTGACTTTC. Translated: CASQGAGANVLTF.